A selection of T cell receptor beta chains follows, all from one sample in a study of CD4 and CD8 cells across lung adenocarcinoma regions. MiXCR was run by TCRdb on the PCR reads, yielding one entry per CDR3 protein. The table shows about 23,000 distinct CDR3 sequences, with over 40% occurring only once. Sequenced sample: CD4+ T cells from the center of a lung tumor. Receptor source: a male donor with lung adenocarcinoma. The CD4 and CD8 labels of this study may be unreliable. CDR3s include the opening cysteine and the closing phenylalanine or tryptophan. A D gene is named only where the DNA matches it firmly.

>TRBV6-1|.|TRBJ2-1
CASSLFSSTGEQFF
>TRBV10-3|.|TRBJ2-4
CAGRDATDTQYF
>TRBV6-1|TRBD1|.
CASSEVAGGTHEQYF
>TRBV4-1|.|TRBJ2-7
CASARSIHYEQYF
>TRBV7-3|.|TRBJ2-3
CASSPRDENTDTQYF
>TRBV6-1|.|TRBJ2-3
CASSGRDEDTQYF
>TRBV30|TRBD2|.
CACRLAGNTYEQYF
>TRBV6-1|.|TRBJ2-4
CASSESSYPDIQYF
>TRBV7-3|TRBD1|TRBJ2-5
CASSPRGGQGGLGTQYF
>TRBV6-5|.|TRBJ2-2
CASSYGTSTGKLYF
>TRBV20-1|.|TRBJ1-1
CSGARDYTEAFF
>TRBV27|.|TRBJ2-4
CAGRGAGAKDTQYF